This T cell receptor beta chain emerged from a study of cytomegalovirus exposure and HLA in healthy donors. The study, taken as a whole, reports: Most observed TCR sequences were rare, whereas some public TCRs were detected in many donors. Investigators reported 150 to 200 TCR beta chains as tied to cytomegalovirus. The finding came from a later analysis; first-cohort TCR clusters tended to co-occur in the roughly 110 validation repertoires.

The data were produced by immunoSEQ multiplex PCR, yet TCRdb's version contains in-frame clones alone and is incomplete. Of 100,000 to 150,000 clones in the sample, around 94% were seen once. Separation from the approximately 670-subject first cohort characterized the roughly 120-subject validation cohort, to which the donors belonged. Details on this clone: Its antigen is unknown.

Sample: PBMCs. This clonotype was obtained from a woman between 18 and 29 years old in good health and CMV-seronegative.

CDR3 nucleotide sequence: TGTGCCAGCCGTAGCGGGTCCTACAATGAGCAGTTCTTC. It specifies CASRSGSYNEQFF. The chain recombines TRBV27 with TRBJ2-1, with 7 bases fitting TRBD2. The CDR3 consists of 13 residues. Germline assignment: CDR1 MNHEY and CDR2 SMNVEV (reference sequence). The V and J ends lost 8 bases and 1 base, in that order; junction bases with no gene match: 2.